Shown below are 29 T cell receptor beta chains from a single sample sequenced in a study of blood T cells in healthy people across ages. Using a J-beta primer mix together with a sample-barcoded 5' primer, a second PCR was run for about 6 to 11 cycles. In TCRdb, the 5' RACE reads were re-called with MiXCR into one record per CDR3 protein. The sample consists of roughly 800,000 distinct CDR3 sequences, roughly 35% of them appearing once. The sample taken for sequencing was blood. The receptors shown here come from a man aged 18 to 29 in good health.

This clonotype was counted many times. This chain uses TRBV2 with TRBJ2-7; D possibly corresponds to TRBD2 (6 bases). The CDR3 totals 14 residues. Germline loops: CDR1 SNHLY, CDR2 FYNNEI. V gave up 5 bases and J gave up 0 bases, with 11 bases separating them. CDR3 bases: TGTGCCAGCAGTAAGGACGGGAGCTCCTACGAGCAGTACTTC. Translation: CASSKDGSSYEQYF.

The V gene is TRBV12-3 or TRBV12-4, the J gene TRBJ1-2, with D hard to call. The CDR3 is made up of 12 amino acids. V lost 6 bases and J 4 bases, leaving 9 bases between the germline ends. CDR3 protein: CASRLRVYGYTF. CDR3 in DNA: TGTGCCAGCAGGTTAAGAGTCTATGGCTACACCTTC.

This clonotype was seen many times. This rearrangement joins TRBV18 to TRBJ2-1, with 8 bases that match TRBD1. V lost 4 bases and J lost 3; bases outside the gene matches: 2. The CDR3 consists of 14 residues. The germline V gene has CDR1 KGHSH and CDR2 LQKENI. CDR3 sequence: CASSLTGDYNEQFF. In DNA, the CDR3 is TGTGCCAGCTCACTGACAGGGGACTACAATGAGCAGTTCTTC.

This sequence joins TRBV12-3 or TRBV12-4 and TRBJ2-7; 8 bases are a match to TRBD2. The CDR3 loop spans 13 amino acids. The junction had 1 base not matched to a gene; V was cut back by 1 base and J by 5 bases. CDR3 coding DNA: TGTGCCAGCAGTTTAGTACTAGCGGACGAGCAGTACTTC. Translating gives CASSLVLADEQYF.

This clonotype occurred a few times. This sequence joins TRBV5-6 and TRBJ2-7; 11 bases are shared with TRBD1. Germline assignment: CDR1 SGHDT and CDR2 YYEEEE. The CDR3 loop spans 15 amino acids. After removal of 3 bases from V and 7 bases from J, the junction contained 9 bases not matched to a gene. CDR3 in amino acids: CASSSGTGGSHEQYF. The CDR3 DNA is TGTGCCAGCAGCTCCGGGACAGGGGGTTCGCATGAGCAGTACTTC.

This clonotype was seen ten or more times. DNA of the CDR3: TGTGCCAGCAGTGCCAGCGGGGGGTTGGATACGCAGTATTTT. It yields the protein CASSASGGLDTQYF. The chain links TRBV6-5 to TRBJ2-3; 9 bases align to TRBD2. V was pared by 5 bases and J by 6 bases, with 6 bases of the junction left unmatched. CDR1 is MNHEY and CDR2 is SVGAGI in the germline V gene. CDR3 size: 14 residues.

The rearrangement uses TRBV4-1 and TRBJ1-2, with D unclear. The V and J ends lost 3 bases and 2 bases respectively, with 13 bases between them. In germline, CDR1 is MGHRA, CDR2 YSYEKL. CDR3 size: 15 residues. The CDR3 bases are TGCGCCAGCAGCCAGACCGGAGGCGGAAACTATGGCTACACCTTC. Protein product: CASSQTGGGNYGYTF.

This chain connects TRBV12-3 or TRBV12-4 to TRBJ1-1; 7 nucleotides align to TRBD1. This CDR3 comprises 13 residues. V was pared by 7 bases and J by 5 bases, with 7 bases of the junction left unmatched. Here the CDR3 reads CASTDRDETEAFF. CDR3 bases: TGTGCCAGCACCGACAGGGACGAAACTGAAGCTTTCTTT.

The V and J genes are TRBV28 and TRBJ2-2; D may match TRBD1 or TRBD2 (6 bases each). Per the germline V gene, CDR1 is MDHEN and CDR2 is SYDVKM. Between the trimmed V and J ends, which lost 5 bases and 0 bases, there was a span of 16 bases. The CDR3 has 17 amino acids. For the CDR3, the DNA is TGTGCCAGCAGTGGAGGGGGGACCCCCGCGAACACCGGGGAGCTGTTTTTT. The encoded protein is CASSGGGTPANTGELFF.

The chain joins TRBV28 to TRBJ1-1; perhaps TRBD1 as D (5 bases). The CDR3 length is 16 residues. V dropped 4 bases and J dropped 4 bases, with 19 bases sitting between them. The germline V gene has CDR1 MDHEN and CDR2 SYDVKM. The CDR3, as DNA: TGTGCCAGCAGTTCCCCTGGGGATCAGGGAGGCACTGAAGCTTTCTTT. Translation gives CASSSPGDQGGTEAFF. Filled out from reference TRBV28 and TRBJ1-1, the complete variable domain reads DVKVTQSSRYLVKRTGEKVFLECVQDMDHENMFWYRQDPGLGLRLIYFSYDVKMKEKGDIPEGYSVSREKKERFSLILESASTNQTSMYLCASSSPGDQGGTEAFFGQGTRLTVV.

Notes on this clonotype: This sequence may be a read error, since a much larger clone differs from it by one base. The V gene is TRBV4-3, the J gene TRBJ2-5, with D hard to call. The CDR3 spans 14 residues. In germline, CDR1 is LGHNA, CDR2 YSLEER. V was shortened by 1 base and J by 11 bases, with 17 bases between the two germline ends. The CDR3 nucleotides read TGCGCCAGCAGCCAAGGGAGTGTCCGCGGTGAGCAGTACTTC. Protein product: CASSQGSVRGEQYF.

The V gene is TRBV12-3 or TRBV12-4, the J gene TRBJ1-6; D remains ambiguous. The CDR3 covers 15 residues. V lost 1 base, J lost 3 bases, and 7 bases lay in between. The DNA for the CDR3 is TGTGCCAGCAGTTTAGGACTGTTCTATAATTCACCCCTCCACTTT. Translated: CASSLGLFYNSPLHF.

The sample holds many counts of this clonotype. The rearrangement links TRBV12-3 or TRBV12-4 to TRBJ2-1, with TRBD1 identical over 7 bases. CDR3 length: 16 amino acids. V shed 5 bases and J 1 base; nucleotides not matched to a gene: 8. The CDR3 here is CASSILPGGSYNEQFF. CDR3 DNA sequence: TGTGCCAGCAGTATCCTCCCAGGGGGTTCCTACAATGAGCAGTTCTTC.

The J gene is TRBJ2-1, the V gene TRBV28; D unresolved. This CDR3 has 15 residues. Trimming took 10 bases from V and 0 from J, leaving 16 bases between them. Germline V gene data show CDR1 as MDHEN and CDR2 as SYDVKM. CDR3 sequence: CAILRRGGSYNEQFF. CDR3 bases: TGTGCCATCCTACGGCGTGGCGGCTCCTACAATGAGCAGTTCTTC.

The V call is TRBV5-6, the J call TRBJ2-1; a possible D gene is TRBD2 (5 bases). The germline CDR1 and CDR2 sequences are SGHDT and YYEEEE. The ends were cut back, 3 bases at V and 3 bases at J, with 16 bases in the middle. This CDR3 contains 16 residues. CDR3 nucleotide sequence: TGTGCCAGCAGCTCCCTACTAGTGGGCTTCTACAATGAGCAGTTCTTC. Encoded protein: CASSSLLVGFYNEQFF.

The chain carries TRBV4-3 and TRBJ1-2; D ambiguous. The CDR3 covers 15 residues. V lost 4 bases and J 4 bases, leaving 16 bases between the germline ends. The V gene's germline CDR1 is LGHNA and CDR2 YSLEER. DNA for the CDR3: TGCGCCAGCAGCCTGGCAGGAGATCCCATCTATGGCTACACCTTC. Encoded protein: CASSLAGDPIYGYTF.

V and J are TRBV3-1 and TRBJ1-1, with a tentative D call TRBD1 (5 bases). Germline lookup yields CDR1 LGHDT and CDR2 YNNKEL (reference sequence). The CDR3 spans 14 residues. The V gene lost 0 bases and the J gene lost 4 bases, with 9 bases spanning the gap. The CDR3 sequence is CASSQDRATTEAFF. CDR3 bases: TGTGCCAGCAGCCAAGACAGGGCGACCACTGAAGCTTTCTTT.

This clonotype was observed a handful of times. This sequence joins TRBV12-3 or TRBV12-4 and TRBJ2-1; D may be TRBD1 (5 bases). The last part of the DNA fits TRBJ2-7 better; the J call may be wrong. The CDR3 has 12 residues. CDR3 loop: CASGQGNNEQYF. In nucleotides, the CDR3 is TGTGCCAGCGGGCAGGGAAACAATGAGCAGTACTTC.

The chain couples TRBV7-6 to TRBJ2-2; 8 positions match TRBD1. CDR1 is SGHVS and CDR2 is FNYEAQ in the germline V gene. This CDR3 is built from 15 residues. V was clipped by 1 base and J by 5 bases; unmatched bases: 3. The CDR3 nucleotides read TGTGCCAGCAGCTTAGACAGGGGGGCGACCGGGGAGCTGTTTTTT. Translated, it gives CASSLDRGATGELFF. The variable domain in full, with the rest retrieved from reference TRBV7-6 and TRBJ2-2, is GAGVSQSPRYKVTKRGQDVALRCDPISGHVSLYWYRQALGQGPEFLTYFNYEAQQDKSGLPNDRFSAERPEGSISTLTIQRTEQRDSAMYRCASSLDRGATGELFFGEGSRLTVL.

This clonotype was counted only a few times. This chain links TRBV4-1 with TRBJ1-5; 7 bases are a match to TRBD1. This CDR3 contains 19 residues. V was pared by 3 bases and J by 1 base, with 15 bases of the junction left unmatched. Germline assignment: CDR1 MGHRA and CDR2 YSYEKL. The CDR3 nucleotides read TGCGCCAGCAGCCACCGGGTGACAGGGCCCAAGGAAAGCAATCAGCCCCAGCATTTT. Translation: CASSHRVTGPKESNQPQHF.

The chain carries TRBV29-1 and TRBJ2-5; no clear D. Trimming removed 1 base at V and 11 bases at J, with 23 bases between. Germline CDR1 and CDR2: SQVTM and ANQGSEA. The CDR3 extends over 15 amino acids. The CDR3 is CSVEVGLQSNNEQYF. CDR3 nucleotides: TGCAGCGTTGAAGTGGGGTTACAGAGTAACAATGAGCAGTACTTC.

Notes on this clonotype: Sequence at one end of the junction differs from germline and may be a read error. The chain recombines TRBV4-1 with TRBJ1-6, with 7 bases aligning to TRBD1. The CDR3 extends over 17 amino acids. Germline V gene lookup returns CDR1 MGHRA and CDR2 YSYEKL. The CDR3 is CAGSQGVAGQVNSPLHF. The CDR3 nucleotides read TGCGCCGGCAGCCAAGGAGTGGCAGGACAGGTTAATTCACCCCTCCACTTT.

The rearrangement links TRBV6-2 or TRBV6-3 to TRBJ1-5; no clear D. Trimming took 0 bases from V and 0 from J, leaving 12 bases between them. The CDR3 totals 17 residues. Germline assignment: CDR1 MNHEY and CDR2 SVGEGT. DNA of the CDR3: TGTGCCAGCAGTTACTCTGGGCGGACTCATAGCAATCAGCCCCAGCATTTT. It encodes CASSYSGRTHSNQPQHF.

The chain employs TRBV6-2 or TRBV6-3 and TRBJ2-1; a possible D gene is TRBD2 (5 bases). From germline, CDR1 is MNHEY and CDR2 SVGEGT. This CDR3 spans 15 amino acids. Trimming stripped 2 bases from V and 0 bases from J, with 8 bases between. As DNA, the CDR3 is TGTGCCAGCAGTTACGGGAGAAGCTCCTACAATGAGCAGTTCTTC. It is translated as CASSYGRSSYNEQFF.

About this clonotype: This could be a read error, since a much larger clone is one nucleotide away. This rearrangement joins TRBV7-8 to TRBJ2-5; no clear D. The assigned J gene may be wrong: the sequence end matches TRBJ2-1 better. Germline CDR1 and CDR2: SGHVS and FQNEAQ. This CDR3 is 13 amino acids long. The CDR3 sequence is CASSLDSQETQFF. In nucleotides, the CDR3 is TGTGCCAGCAGCTTAGACAGCCAAGAGACCCAGTTCTTC.

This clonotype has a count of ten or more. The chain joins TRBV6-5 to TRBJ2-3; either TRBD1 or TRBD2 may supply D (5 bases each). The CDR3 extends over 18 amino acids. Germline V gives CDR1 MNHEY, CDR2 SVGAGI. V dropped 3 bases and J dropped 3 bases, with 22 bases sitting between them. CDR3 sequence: CASSYPFRAGSLTDTQYF. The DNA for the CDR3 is TGTGCCAGCAGTTATCCATTCAGGGCGGGTTCCCTGACAGATACGCAGTATTTT.

CDR3 in DNA: TGTGCCAGCAGCTCGTGGACAGGGGGACATGGCTACACCTTC. Protein: CASSSWTGGHGYTF. This chain links TRBV7-9 with TRBJ1-2; 10 bases fit TRBD1. Germline trimming cut 4 bases from V and 6 bases from J; bases unmatched to any gene: 5. Germline lookup yields CDR1 SEHNR and CDR2 FQNEAQ (reference sequence). This CDR3 contains 14 residues.

The CDR3 DNA sequence: TGCAGCACAGGACGGGAGACCCAGTACTTC. Protein sequence: CSTGRETQYF. The chain uses TRBV20-1 and TRBJ2-5, with D possibly TRBD1 on 5 matching bases. This CDR3 region has 10 residues. From germline, CDR1 is DFQATT and CDR2 SNEGSKA (reference sequence).

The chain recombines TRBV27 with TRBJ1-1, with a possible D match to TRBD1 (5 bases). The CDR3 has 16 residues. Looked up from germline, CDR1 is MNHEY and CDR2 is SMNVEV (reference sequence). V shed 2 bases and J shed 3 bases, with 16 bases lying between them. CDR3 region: CASSLGAVSRDTEAFF. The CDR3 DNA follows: TGTGCCAGCAGTTTAGGCGCGGTTTCCAGGGACACTGAAGCTTTCTTT.